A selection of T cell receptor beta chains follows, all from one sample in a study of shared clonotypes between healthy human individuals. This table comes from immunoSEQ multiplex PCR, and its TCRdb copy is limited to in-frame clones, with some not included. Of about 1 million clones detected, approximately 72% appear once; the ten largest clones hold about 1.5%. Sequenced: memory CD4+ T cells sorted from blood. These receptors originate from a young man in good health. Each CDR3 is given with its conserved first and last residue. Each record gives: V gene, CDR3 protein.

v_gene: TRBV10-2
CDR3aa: CASSESGNQPQHF

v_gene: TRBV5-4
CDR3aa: CASSGDSRDGYTF

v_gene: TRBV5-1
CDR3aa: CASSLGGVETQYF

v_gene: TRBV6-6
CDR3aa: CASSYGRGGRADTQYF

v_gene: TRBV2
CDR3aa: CASSEGADSWNQPQHF

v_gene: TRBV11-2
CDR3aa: CASSFQGLNEKLFF

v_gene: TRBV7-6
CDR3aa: CASSRTVSNEKLFF

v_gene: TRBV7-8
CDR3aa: CASSFTGHESETQYF

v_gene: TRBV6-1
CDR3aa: CASTPSGGWTEAFF

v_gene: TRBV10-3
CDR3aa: CAISETSGGQDTQYF

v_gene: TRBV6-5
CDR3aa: CASSPKFNGYGYTF

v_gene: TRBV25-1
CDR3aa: CASSESPPRQVTDTQYF

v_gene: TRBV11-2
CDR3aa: CASSLDREGRAGTGELFF

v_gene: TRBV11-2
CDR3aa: CASSLGPSGRYIQYF

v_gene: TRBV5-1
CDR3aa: CASSASAGTPNTGELFF

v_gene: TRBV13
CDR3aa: CASSLGPNYGYTF

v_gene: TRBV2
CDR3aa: CASKDGRLLQETQYF

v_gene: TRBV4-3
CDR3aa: CASSQEMGFTEAFF

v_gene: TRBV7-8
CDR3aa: CASSFPGQNQPQHF

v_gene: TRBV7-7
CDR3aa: CASSPGTGSFYEQYF

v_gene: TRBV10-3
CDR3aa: CATIGTGGMNTEAFF

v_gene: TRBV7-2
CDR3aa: CASSSGTVEAFYEQYF

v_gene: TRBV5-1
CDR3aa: CASSLVKGQAEAFF

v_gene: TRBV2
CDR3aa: CASSEDGRGAEAFF

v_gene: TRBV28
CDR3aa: CASSPSRDKSTDTQYF

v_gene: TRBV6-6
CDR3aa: CASSYSGADYEQYF

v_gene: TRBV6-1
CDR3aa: CASSDGANSGNTIYF

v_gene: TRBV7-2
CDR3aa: CASSYPGGPGYTF

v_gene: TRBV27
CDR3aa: CASSLSWRGTEAFF